These 9 T cell receptor beta chains were sequenced from one sample in a study of CD8+CD57+ T cells in acquired aplastic anemia. All sequencing subjects had displayed CD8+CD57+ cell expansion on flow cytometry. Genomic DNA was employed as the template in profiling TCR beta VDJ and CDR3. MiXCR, run by TCRdb on the reads, gives a single entry per CDR3 protein. The repertoire holds 95,000 to 150,000 distinct CDR3 sequences, with roughly 40% as singletons. The sample comprised sorted CD4+, CD8+, or CD8+CD57+ T cells (not recorded which) from PBMCs. These receptor sequences come from a human donor with aplastic anemia.

Many counts were recorded for this clonotype. V and J are TRBV13 and TRBJ1-1, with D perhaps matching TRBD1 (5 bases). Per the germline V gene, CDR1 is PRHDT and CDR2 is FYEKMQ (reference sequence). V lost 3 bases and J lost 0, with 11 bases in between. This CDR3 is 15 amino acids long. CDR3 region: CASSLGGRVNTEAFF. In nucleotides, the CDR3 is TGTGCCAGCAGCTTGGGGGGAAGAGTGAACACTGAAGCTTTCTTT.

The rearrangement joins TRBV6-5 to TRBJ1-5; 12 bases line up with TRBD1. J lost 4 bases, V lost 4 bases, and 5 bases had no gene match. Germline V gives CDR1 MNHEY, CDR2 SVGAGI. The CDR3 has 16 residues. CDR3 DNA sequence: TGTGCCAGCAGTTCCCGGGACAGGGGGCGGAATCAGCCCCAGCATTTT. It yields the protein CASSSRDRGRNQPQHF.

The chain joins TRBV7-9 to TRBJ1-2, with 8 bases identical to TRBD1. CDR3 length equals 13 residues. Losses at the gene ends were 5 bases for V and 5 bases for J; bases not matched to a gene: 4. Germline CDR1 and CDR2: SEHNR and FQNEAQ (reference sequence). CDR3 protein: CASSRTGSYGYTF. The CDR3 DNA is TGTGCCAGCAGCCGGACAGGGAGTTATGGCTACACCTTC. The complete variable domain, with remaining parts taken from reference TRBV7-9 and TRBJ1-2, reads DTGVSQNPRHKITKRGQNVTFRCDPISEHNRLYWYRQTLGQGPEFLTYFQNEAQLEKSRLLSDRFSAERPKGSFSTLEIQRTEQGDSAMYLCASSRTGSYGYTFGSGTRLTVV.

V usage is TRBV19 and J usage is TRBJ2-1; D not resolved. Germline lookup yields CDR1 LNHDA and CDR2 SQIVND (reference sequence). CDR3 length: 13 residues. Trimming shortened V by 9 bases and J by 2 bases, and 11 bases separated the two germline ends. The CDR3 DNA is TGTGCCAGCAGCCCCCGTACCTACAATGAGCAGTTCTTC. Translating gives CASSPRTYNEQFF.

This chain joins TRBV6-1 and TRBJ2-5; 10 bases are a match to TRBD2. The CDR3 has 14 residues. Germline-derived CDR1 and CDR2 are MNHNS and SASEGT. V shed 6 bases and J 4 bases; nucleotides not matched to a gene: 5. The CDR3 region is CASRPSGGAETQYF. CDR3 coding DNA: TGTGCCAGCAGGCCCAGCGGGGGGGCAGAGACCCAGTACTTC.

The rearrangement links TRBV6-1 to TRBJ2-1; TRBD2 agrees at 7 bases. The J segment lost 8 bases and the V segment lost 6 bases, leaving 7 bases of the junction unmatched. In germline, CDR1 is MNHNS, CDR2 SASEGT. The CDR3 loop spans 13 amino acids. CDR3: CASSERGRYEQFF. The CDR3 nucleotides are TGTGCCAGCAGCGAGCGGGGTAGGTATGAGCAGTTCTTC.

This clonotype was seen ten or more times. This rearrangement joins TRBV5-1 to TRBJ2-3; 9 bases fit TRBD2. Unmatched junction bases numbered 5, after V lost 1 base and J lost 2 bases. The V gene's germline CDR1 is SGHRS and CDR2 YFSETQ. The CDR3 is 16 residues long. For the CDR3, the DNA is TGCGCCAGCAGCTTGAGGCTAGCGGGGACCACAGATACGCAGTATTTT. Protein: CASSLRLAGTTDTQYF. Full variable domain (remainder filled in from reference TRBV5-1 and TRBJ2-3): KAGVTQTPRYLIKTRGQQVTLSCSPISGHRSVSWYQQTPGQGLQFLFEYFSETQRNKGNFPGRFSGRQFSNSRSEMNVSTLELGDSALYLCASSLRLAGTTDTQYFGPGTRLTVL.

In this sample, this clonotype turned up a few times. J is TRBJ1-6 and V is TRBV28; D ambiguous. Germline V CDR1 and CDR2: MDHEN, SYDVKM. Trimming pared 7 bases from V and 3 bases from J, leaving 7 bases between. CDR3 size: 13 residues. The CDR3 nucleotides are TGTGCCAGCATGAGCGACTATAATTCACCCCTCCACTTT. Translation: CASMSDYNSPLHF.

The chain uses TRBV3-1 and TRBJ1-2, with TRBD1 as a possible D gene (5 bases). From germline, CDR1 is LGHDT and CDR2 YNNKEL (reference sequence). The CDR3 extends over 13 amino acids. V shed 3 bases and J shed 8 bases, with 13 bases lying between them. The CDR3 sequence is CASSHAGKDGYTF. The CDR3 DNA is TGTGCCAGCAGCCATGCAGGGAAGGACGGCTACACCTTC.